This T cell receptor (beta chain) came from a study of CD8 T cells in Susac syndrome. Findings and caveats of the study: The TCR sequencing and HLA analysis in the study involved a relatively small number of individuals, as the study acknowledged.

Of note for this clonotype: Its antigen is undetermined.

The J segment lost 2 bases and the V segment lost 6 bases, leaving 6 bases of the junction unmatched. Germline lookup yields CDR1 SGHDT and CDR2 YYEEEE. CDR3 length: 15 amino acids. Roughly 0.5 to 1 ug RNA was reverse transcribed with random hexamers. The method of amplification for TCR beta CDR3 was immunoSEQ multiplex PCR, covering 54 Vbeta and 13 Jbeta. One entry per CDR3 protein results from TCRdb running MiXCR on the immunoSEQ multiplex PCR reads. The top ten hold 0.082% of the sample, which has hundreds of thousands of distinct CDR3 sequences, 95% seen once. Sequencing of TCR beta, carried out with a high-throughput approach, was applied to CD8+ and CD4+ T cells from the blood. The multiple sclerosis control group was made up of treatment-naive patients with stable or active relapsing-remitting disease.

The TCR was taken from a human donor with multiple sclerosis. Sequencing input: CD4+ T cells from PBMCs. The chain joins TRBV5-6 to TRBJ2-3, with TRBD1 matching 10 bases. DNA of the CDR3: TGTGCCAGCACCCCCGGGACAGGGGACACAGATACGCAGTATTTT. It is translated as CASTPGTGDTDTQYF. Supplemented by reference TRBV5-6 and TRBJ2-3, the full variable domain reads DAGVTQSPTHLIKTRGQQVTLRCSPKSGHDTVSWYQQALGQGPQFIFQYYEEEERQRGNFPDRFSGHQFPNYSSELNVNALLLGDSALYLCASTPGTGDTDTQYFGPGTRLTVL.